Below are 13 T cell receptor beta chains sequenced from a single sample in a study of tumor-infiltrating lymphocytes in oesophageal squamous cell carcinoma. TCRdb processed the PCR reads anew with MiXCR; each CDR3 protein has one entry. The sample lists about 20,000 distinct CDR3 sequences, 35% to 50% occurring once. The material sequenced was normal esophageal tissue next to the tumor. Every receptor here comes from a male donor with esophageal squamous cell carcinoma.

This clonotype has a handful of counts. This could be a read error, since a much larger clone is one nucleotide away. The V call is TRBV11-2, the J call TRBJ2-4; 10 bases agree with TRBD2. The CDR3 contains 16 residues. V lost 4 bases and J lost 13; bases outside the gene matches: 16. In germline, CDR1 is SGHAT, CDR2 FQNNGV. The CDR3 bases are TGTGCCAGCAGCTCTCCTAGCGGGAGCCTGGGCAATGAGCAGTACTTC. It is translated as CASSSPSGSLGNEQYF.

With respect to this clonotype: In this CDR3 the conserved last residue, phenylalanine or tryptophan, is missing, so a read error is likely. The DNA is left out, because the CDR3 cannot be placed on it with certainty; the CDR3 is given as TCRdb lists it. The chain has TRBV7-2 and TRBJ2-6; the table's D gene call, TRBD1, was not cross checked with the DNA. CDR1 and CDR2 from the germline V gene are SGHTA and FQGNSA. The CDR3 length is 15 residues, termini included. CDR3 sequence: CASSLSRQETQYFGA.

The chain recombines TRBV7-3 with TRBJ2-5; D is unresolved. The DNA end is a closer match to TRBJ2-1, so the J assignment may be wrong. The CDR3 runs to 16 residues. Germline V gene data show CDR1 as SGHTA and CDR2 as FQGTGA. The CDR3: CASSTEATRAWNEQFF. The CDR3 DNA sequence: TGTGCCAGCAGCACCGAAGCGACTCGAGCATGGAATGAGCAGTTCTTC.

The CDR3 DNA follows: TGTGCCAGCAGCTCAGGGACAGGGAGCTCCTACGAGCAGTACTTC. Its translation is CASSSGTGSSYEQYF. The V call is TRBV7-6, the J call TRBJ2-7; 9 bases match TRBD1. The length of the CDR3 is 15 residues. Trimming cost V 4 bases and J 0 bases; bases outside gene matches: 4. From germline, CDR1 is SGHVS and CDR2 FNYEAQ.

Points on this clonotype: At one of its ends the junction is not consistent with the germline gene, which may arise from a read error. This rearrangement joins TRBV24-1 to TRBJ1-5; D is perhaps TRBD1 (5 bases). Germline CDR1 is KGHDR and CDR2 is SFDVKD. The CDR3 totals 13 residues. This CDR3 is CATSDPAGTSGSF. CDR3 in DNA: TGTGCCACCAGTGATCCAGCGGGGACTAGCGGGAGTTTT.

V is TRBV7-3 and J is TRBJ2-7, with 8 bases fitting TRBD2. This CDR3 is built from 16 residues. The junction had 10 bases not matched to a gene; V was cut back by 1 base and J by 5 bases. Germline V gene lookup returns CDR1 SGHTA and CDR2 FQGTGA. CDR3 sequence reads: CASSLRPTSEVDEQYF. The CDR3 DNA follows: TGTGCCAGCAGCTTAAGGCCGACTAGCGAGGTGGACGAGCAGTACTTC.

This clonotype was detected ten times or more. This chain uses TRBV7-9 with TRBJ2-1, with TRBD1 matching over 9 bases. This CDR3 has 13 amino acids. The V segment lost 7 bases and the J segment 6 bases; nucleotides outside the gene matches: 4. Germline CDR1 is SEHNR and CDR2 is FQNEAQ (reference sequence). This CDR3 reads CASISTGGNEQFF. In DNA form, the CDR3 reads TGTGCCAGCATCTCGACAGGGGGCAATGAGCAGTTCTTC.

The rearrangement links TRBV6-5 to TRBJ2-1; 8 positions agree with TRBD1. Judging by the DNA end, TRBJ2-5 fits better; the J call may be wrong. Germline V gene sequence: CDR1 MNHEY, CDR2 SVGAGI. The CDR3 sequence is 13 residues long. The CDR3 sequence is CAAAGGNQETQYF. The CDR3 nucleotides are TGTGCCGCGGCAGGGGGCAACCAAGAGACCCAGTACTTC.

This clonotype showed up just a few times. The chain combines TRBV5-8 with TRBJ1-2, with 9 bases identical to TRBD1. This CDR3 spans 14 amino acids. V lost 2 bases to trimming and J lost 8 bases; unmatched junction nucleotides: 7. The germline CDR1 and CDR2 sequences are SGHTS and YDEGEE. The CDR3 DNA follows: TGTGCCAGCAGCTTACCGGGACAGGGTGGCGGCTACACCTTC. Encoded protein: CASSLPGQGGGYTF. Using reference TRBV5-8 and TRBJ1-2 for the parts outside the CDR3, the full variable domain is EAGVTQSPTHLIKTRGQQATLRCSPISGHTSVYWYQQALGLGLQFLLWYDEGEERNRGNFPPRFSGRQFPNYSSELNVNALELEDSALYLCASSLPGQGGGYTFGSGTRLTVV.

This clonotype has a count of ten or more. The gene calls are TRBV19 and TRBJ1-6; D gene unclear. The ends were cut back, 5 bases at V and 10 bases at J, with 21 bases in the middle. CDR1 and CDR2 (germline): LNHDA, SQIVND (reference sequence). CDR3 length: 16 residues. The CDR3 DNA sequence: TGTGCCAGTAGTTCCACACTGGGTCCCCCGGGATCACCCCTCCACTTT. It translates to CASSSTLGPPGSPLHF.

This clonotype was seen once. The rearrangement joins TRBV7-6 to TRBJ2-2; 10 bases agree with TRBD1. Germline-derived CDR1 and CDR2 are SGHVS and FNYEAQ. The CDR3 runs 15 residues. With 5 bases clipped from V and 6 bases from J, the junction kept 6 bases outside the gene matches. The CDR3 coding sequence is TGTGCCAGCAGCAAGGGGACAGGGGTGGCCGGGGAGCTGTTTTTT. Encoded protein: CASSKGTGVAGELFF. The full variable domain, completed using reference TRBV7-6 and TRBJ2-2, is GAGVSQSPRYKVTKRGQDVALRCDPISGHVSLYWYRQALGQGPEFLTYFNYEAQQDKSGLPNDRFSAERPEGSISTLTIQRTEQRDSAMYRCASSKGTGVAGELFFGEGSRLTVL.

Concerning this clonotype itself: A read error may explain this, as a much larger clone is one base away. The chain links TRBV7-3 to TRBJ2-1; D ambiguous. Gene TRBJ2-7 matches the end of the DNA better, so the J call may be wrong. The CDR3 spans 15 residues. Per germline, CDR1 SGHTA and CDR2 FQGTGA. The CDR3 loop is CASSLTSQGYNEQYF. For the CDR3, the DNA is TGTGCCAGCAGCTTAACGTCTCAAGGCTACAATGAGCAGTACTTC.

The chain has TRBV7-4 and TRBJ2-7, with TRBD2 matching over 9 bases. The DNA end lines up better with TRBJ2-1; the J call may be wrong. Germline V gene lookup returns CDR1 SGHVT and CDR2 SQSDAQ. The CDR3 sequence is 16 residues long. The CDR3 region is CASSLSSGKPYNEQFF. The CDR3 region has the DNA TGTGCCAGCAGCTTATCTAGCGGGAAACCCTACAATGAGCAGTTCTTC.